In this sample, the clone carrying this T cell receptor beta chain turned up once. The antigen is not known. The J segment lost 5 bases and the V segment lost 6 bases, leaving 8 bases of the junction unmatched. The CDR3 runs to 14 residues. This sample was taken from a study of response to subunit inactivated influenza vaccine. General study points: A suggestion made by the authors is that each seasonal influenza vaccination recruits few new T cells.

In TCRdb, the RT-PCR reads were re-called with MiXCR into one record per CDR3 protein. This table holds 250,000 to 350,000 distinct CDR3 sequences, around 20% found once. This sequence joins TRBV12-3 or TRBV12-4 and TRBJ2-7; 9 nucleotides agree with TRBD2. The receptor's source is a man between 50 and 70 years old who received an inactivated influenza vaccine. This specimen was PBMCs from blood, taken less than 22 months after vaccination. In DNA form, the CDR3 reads TGTGCCAGCAGCCCCGCTAGCGGGGTTAACGAGCAGTACTTC. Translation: CASSPASGVNEQYF.